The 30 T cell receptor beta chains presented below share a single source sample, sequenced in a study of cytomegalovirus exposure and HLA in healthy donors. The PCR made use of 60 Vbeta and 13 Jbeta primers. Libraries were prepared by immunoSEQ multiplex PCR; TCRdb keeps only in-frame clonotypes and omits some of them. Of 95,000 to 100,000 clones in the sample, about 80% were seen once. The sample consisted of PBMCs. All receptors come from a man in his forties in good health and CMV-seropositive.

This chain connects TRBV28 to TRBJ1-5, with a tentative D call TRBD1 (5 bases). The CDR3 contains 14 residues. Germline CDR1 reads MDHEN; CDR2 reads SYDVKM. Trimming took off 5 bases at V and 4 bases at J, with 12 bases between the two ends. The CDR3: CASSPPRQNQPQHF. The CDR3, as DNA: TGTGCCAGCAGTCCACCCCGACAGAATCAGCCCCAGCATTTT.

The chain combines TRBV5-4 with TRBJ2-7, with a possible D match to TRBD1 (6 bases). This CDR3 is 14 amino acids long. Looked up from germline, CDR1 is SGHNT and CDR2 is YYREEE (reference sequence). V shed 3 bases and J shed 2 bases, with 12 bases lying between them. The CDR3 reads CASSSKDRPYEQYF. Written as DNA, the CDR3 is TGTGCCAGCAGCTCCAAAGACAGGCCCTACGAGCAGTACTTC.

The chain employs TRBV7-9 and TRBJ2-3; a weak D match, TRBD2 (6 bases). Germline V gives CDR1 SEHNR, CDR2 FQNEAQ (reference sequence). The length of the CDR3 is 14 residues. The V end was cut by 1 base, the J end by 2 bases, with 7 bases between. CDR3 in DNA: TGTGCCAGCAGCTTAGTGGACTACACAGATACGCAGTATTTT. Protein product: CASSLVDYTDTQYF.

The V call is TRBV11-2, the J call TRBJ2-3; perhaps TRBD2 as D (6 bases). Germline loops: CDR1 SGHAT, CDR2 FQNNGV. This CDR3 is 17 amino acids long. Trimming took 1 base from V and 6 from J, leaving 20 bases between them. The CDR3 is CASSLVQYAGSEDTQYF. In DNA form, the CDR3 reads TGTGCCAGCAGCTTAGTTCAGTACGCGGGGTCCGAGGATACGCAGTATTTT.

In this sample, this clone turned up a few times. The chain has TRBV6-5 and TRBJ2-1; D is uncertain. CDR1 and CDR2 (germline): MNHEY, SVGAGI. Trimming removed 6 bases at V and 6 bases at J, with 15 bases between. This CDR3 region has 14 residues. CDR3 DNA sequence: TGTGCCAGCAGGCGAAGCCTCTTAGCCAATGAGCAGTTCTTC. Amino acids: CASRRSLLANEQFF.

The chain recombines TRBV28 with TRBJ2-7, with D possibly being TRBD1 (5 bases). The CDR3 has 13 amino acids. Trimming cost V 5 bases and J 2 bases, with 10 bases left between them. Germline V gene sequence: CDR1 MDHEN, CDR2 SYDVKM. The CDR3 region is CASSLRQTYEQYF. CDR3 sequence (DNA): TGTGCCAGCAGTCTGCGACAGACCTACGAGCAGTACTTC.

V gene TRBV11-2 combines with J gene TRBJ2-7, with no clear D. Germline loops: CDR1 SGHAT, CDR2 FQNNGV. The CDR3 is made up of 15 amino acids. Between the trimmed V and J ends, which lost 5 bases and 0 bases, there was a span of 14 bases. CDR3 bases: TGTGCCAGCAGCCCTCGGAGCCCCCTCTCCTACGAGCAGTACTTC. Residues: CASSPRSPLSYEQYF.

The chain's CDR3 is CASRGAGEPQHF. The CDR3 DNA sequence: TGTGCCAGTAGGGGCGCGGGGGAGCCCCAGCATTTT. J is TRBJ1-5 and V is TRBV19; maybe TRBD1 (5 bases). The CDR3 consists of 12 residues. Germline V gene sequence: CDR1 LNHDA, CDR2 SQIVND (reference sequence). V lost 6 bases, J lost 8 bases, and 11 bases lay in between.

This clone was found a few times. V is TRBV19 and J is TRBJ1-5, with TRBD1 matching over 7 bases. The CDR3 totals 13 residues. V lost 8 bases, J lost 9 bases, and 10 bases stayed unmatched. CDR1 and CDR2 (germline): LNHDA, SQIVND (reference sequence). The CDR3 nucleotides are TGTGCCAGTTCACAGGGATCAGGGGGGCCCCAGCATTTT. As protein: CASSQGSGGPQHF.

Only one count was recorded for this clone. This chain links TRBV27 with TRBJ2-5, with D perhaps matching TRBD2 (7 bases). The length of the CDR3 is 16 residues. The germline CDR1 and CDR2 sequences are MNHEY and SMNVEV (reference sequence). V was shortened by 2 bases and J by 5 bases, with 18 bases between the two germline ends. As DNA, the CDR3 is TGTGCCAGCAGTTTAGGGGTAGGGGGGGCCGGGGAGACCCAGTACTTC. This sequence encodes CASSLGVGGAGETQYF.

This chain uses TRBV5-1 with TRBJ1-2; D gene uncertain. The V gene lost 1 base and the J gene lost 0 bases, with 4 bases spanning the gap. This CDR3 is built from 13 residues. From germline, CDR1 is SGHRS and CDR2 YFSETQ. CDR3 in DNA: TGCGCCAGCAGCTTGTCTTCTAACTATGGCTACACCTTC. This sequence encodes CASSLSSNYGYTF.

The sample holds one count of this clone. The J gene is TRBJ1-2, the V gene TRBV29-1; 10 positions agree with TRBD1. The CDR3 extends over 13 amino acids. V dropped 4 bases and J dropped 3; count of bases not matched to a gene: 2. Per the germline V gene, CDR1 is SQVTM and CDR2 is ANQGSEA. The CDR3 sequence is CSVGQGADYGYTF. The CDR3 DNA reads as TGCAGCGTTGGACAGGGGGCGGACTATGGCTACACCTTC. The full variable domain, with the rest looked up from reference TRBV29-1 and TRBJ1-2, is SAVISQKPSRDICQRGTSLTIQCQVDSQVTMMFWYRQQPGQSLTLIATANQGSEATYESGFVIDKFPISRPNLTFSTLTVSNMSPEDSSIYLCSVGQGADYGYTFGSGTRLTVV.

DNA for the CDR3: TGTGCCAGCTCACCCGCAGGATTGCTTCTCGACGAGCAGTACTTC. Translation gives CASSPAGLLLDEQYF. The chain carries TRBV18 and TRBJ2-7; D gene ambiguous. This CDR3 contains 15 residues. From germline, CDR1 is KGHSH and CDR2 LQKENI. Trimming removed 3 bases from V and 5 bases from J, with 17 bases in between.

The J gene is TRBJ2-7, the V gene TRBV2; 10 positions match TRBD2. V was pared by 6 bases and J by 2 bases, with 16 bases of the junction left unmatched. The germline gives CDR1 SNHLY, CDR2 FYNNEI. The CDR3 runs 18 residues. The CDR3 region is CASRPGTSAGMGTYEQYF. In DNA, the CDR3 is TGTGCCAGCAGGCCCGGGACTAGCGCGGGCATGGGAACCTACGAGCAGTACTTC.

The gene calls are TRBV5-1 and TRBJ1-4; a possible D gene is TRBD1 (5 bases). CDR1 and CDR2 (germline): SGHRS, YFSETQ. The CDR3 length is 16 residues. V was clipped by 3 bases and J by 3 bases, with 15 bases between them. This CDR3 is CASSSDGGAPNEKLFF. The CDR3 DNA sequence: TGCGCCAGCAGCTCCGACGGAGGGGCCCCTAATGAAAAACTGTTTTTT.

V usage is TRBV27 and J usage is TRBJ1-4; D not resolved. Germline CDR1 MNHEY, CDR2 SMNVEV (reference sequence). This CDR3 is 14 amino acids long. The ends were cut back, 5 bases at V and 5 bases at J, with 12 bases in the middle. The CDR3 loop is CASSQRHGNEKLFF. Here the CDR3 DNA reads TGTGCCAGCAGTCAGCGCCACGGGAATGAAAAACTGTTTTTT. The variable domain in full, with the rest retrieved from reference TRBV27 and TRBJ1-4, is EAQVTQNPRYLITVTGKKLTVTCSQNMNHEYMSWYRQDPGLGLRQIYYSMNVEVTDKGDVPEGYKVSRKEKRNFPLILESPSPNQTSLYFCASSQRHGNEKLFFGSGTQLSVL.

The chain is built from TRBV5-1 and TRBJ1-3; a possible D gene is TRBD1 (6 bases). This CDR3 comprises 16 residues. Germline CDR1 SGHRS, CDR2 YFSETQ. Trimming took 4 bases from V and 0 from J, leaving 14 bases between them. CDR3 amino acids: CASSPGHPSSGNTIYF. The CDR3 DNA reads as TGCGCCAGCAGCCCGGGACATCCGAGCTCTGGAAACACCATATATTTT.

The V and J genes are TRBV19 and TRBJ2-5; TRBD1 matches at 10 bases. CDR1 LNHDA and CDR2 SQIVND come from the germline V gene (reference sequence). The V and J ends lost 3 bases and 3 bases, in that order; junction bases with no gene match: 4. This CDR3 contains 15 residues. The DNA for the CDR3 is TGTGCCAGTAGTATTATGGGACAGGGGAAAGAGACCCAGTACTTC. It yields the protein CASSIMGQGKETQYF.

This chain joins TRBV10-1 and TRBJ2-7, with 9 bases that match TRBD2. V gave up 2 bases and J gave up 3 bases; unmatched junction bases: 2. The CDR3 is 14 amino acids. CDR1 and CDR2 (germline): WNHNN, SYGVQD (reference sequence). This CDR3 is CASSEPSGIYEQYF. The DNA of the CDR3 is TGCGCCAGCAGTGAGCCTAGCGGGATCTACGAGCAGTACTTC.

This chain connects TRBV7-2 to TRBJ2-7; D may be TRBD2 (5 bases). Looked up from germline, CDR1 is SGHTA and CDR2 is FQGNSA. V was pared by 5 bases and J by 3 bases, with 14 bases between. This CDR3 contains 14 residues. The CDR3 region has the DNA TGTGCCAGCAGCCTAGGGTCGCGGGTCTACGAGCAGTACTTC. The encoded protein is CASSLGSRVYEQYF.

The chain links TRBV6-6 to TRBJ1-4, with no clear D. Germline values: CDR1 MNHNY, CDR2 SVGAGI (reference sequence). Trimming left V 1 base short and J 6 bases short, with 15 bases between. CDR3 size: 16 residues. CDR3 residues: CASSYLAGGGDEKLFF. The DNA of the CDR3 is TGTGCCAGCAGTTACTTGGCGGGAGGAGGTGATGAAAAACTGTTTTTT.

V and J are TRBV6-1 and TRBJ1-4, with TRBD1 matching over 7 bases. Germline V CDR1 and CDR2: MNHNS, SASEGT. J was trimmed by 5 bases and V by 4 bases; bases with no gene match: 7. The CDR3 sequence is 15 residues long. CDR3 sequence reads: CASSAQTGQNEKLFF. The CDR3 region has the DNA TGTGCCAGCAGTGCCCAGACAGGGCAAAATGAAAAACTGTTTTTT.

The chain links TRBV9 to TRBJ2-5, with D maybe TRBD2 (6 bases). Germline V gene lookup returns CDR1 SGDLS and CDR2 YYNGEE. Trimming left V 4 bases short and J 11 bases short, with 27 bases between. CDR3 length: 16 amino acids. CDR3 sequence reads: CASSPLGGGPTEEQYF. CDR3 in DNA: TGTGCCAGCAGCCCCCTGGGAGGAGGCCCCACGGAGGAGCAGTACTTC.

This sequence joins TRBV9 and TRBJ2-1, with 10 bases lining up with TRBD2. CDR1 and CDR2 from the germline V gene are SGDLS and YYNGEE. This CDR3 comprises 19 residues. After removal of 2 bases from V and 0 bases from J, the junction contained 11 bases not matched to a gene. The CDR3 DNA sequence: TGTGCCAGCAGCGTCAGCGGGGGGGTCTCATTGAGCTCCTACAATGAGCAGTTCTTC. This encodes CASSVSGGVSLSSYNEQFF.

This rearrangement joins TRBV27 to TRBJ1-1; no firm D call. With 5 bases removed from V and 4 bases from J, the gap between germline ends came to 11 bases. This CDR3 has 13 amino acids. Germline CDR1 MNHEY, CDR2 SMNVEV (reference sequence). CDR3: CASSRRAGTEAFF. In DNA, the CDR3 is TGTGCCAGCAGTCGTAGGGCGGGCACTGAAGCTTTCTTT.

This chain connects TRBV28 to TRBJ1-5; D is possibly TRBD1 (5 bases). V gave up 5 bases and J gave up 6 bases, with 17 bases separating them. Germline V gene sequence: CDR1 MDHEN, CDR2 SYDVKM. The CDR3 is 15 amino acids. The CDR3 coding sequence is TGTGCCAGCAGTCCAAACGGGCAGGGCGCTCAGCCCCAGCATTTT. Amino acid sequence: CASSPNGQGAQPQHF.

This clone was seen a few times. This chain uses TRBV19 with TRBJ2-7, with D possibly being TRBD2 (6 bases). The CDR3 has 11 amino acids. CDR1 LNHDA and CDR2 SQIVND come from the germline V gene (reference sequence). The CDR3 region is CGRDRGYEQYF. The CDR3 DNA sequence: TGTGGGAGGGACCGCGGGTACGAGCAGTACTTC. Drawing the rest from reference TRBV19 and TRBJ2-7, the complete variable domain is DGGITQSPKYLFRKEGQNVTLSCEQNLNHDAMYWYRQDPGQGLRLIYYSQIVNDFQKGDIAEGYSVSREKKESFPLTVTSAQKNPTAFYLCGRDRGYEQYFGPGTRLTVT.

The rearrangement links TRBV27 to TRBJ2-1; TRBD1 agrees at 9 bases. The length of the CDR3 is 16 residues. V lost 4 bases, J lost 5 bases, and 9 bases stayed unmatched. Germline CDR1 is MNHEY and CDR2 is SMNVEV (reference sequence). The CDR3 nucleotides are TGTGCCAGCAGTTACATCTCGGGACAGGGAAACAATGAGCAGTTCTTC. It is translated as CASSYISGQGNNEQFF.

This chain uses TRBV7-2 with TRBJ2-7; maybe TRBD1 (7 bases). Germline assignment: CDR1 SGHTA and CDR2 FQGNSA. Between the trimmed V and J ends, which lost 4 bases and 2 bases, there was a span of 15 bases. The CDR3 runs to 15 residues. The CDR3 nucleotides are TGTGCCAGCAGCTATTCAGGGGGGTGGACCTACGAGCAGTACTTC. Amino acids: CASSYSGGWTYEQYF.

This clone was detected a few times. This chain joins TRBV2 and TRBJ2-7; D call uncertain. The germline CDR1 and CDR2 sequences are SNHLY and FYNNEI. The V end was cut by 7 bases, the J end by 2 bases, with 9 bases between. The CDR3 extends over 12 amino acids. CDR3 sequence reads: CASKGDAYEQYF. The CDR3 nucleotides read TGTGCCAGCAAAGGAGACGCCTACGAGCAGTACTTC.